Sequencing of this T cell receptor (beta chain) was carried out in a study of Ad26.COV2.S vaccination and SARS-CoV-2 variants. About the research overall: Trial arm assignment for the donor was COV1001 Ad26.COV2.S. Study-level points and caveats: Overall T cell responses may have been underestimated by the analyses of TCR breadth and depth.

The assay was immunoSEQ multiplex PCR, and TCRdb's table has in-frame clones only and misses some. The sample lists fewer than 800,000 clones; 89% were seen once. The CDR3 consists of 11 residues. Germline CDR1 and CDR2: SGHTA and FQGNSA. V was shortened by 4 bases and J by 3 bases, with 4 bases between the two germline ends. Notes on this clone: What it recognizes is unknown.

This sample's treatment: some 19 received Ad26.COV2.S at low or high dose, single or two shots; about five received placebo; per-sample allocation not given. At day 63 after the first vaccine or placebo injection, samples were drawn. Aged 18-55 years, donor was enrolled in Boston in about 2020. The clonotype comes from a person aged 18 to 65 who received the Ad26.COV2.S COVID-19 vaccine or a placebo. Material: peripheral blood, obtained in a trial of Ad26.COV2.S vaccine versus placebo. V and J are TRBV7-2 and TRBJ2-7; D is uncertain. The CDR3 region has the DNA TGTGCCAGCAGCTCCGACTACGAGCAGTACTTC. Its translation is CASSSDYEQYF.